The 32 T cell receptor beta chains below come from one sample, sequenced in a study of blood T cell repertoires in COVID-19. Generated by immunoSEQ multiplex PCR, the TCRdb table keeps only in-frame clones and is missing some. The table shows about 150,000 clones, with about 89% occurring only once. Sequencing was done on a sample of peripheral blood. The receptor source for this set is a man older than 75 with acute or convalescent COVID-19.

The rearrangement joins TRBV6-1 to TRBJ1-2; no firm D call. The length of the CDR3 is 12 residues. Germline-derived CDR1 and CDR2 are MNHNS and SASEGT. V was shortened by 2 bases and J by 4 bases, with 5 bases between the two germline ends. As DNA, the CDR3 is TGTGCCAGCAGTGAAATCGGCTATGGCTACACCTTC. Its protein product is CASSEIGYGYTF.

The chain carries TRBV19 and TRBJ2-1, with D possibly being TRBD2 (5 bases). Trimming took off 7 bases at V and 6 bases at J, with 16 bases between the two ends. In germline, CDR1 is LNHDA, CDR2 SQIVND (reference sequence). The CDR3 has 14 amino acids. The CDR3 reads CASTPFGEFNEQFF. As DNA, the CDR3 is TGTGCCAGTACCCCTTTCGGGGAATTCAATGAGCAGTTCTTC.

The CDR3 is CASSQSAGASTEAFF. The CDR3 DNA is TGTGCCAGCAGCCAATCAGCTGGGGCGAGCACTGAAGCTTTCTTT. V and J are TRBV16 and TRBJ1-1, with a tentative D call TRBD1 (5 bases). The CDR3 has 15 residues. The V end lost 0 bases, the J end lost 4 bases, and 12 bases lay between the germline ends. The germline CDR1 and CDR2 sequences are KGHSY and FQNENV.

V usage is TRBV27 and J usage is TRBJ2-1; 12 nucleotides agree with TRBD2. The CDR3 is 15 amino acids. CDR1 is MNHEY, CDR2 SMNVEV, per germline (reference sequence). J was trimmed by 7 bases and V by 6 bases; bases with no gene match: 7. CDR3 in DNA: TGTGCCAGCAGGCGACTAGCGGGAGTGGGAAATGAGCAGTTCTTC. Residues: CASRRLAGVGNEQFF.

The CDR3, as DNA: TGTGCCAGCAGCCAAAGGGCCGGGACAGGGACCTACGAGCAGTACTTC. Protein product: CASSQRAGTGTYEQYF. This chain links TRBV14 with TRBJ2-7; 9 bases map to TRBD1. The V segment lost 2 bases and the J segment 2 bases; nucleotides outside the gene matches: 7. This CDR3 has 16 residues. CDR1 and CDR2 (germline): SGHDN, FVKESK. Together with reference TRBV14 and TRBJ2-7, the CDR3 gives the full variable domain: EAGVTQFPSHSVIEKGQTVTLRCDPISGHDNLYWYRRVMGKEIKFLLHFVKESKQDESGMPNNRFLAERTGGTYSTLKVQPAELEDSGVYFCASSQRAGTGTYEQYFGPGTRLTVT.

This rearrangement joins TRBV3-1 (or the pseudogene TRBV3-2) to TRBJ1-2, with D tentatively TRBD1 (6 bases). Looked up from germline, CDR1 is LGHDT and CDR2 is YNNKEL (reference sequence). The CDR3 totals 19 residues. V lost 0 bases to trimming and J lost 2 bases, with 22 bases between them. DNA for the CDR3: TGTGCCAGCAGCCAAGAATATGAGACAGGAGTAGGAGTGAACTATGGCTACACCTTC. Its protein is CASSQEYETGVGVNYGYTF.

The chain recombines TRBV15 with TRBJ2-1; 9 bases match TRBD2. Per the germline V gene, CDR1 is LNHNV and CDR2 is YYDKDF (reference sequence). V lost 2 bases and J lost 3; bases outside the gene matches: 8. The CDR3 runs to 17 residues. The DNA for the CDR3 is TGTGCCACCAGCAGATTTGCGAGCGGGAGGAACTACAATGAGCAGTTCTTC. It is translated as CATSRFASGRNYNEQFF.

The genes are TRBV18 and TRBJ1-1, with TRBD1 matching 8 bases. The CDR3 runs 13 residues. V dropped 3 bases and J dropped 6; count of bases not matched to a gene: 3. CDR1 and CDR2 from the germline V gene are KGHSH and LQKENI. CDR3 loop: CASSPDRDSEAFF. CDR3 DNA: TGTGCCAGCTCACCGGACAGGGACTCTGAAGCTTTCTTT.

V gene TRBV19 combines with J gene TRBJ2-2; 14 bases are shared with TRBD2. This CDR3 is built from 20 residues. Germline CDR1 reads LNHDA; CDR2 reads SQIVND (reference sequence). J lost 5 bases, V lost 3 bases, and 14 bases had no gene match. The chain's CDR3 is CASSIGPGTSGRFGTGELFF. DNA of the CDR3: TGTGCCAGTAGTATCGGCCCCGGGACTAGCGGGAGATTTGGGACCGGGGAGCTGTTTTTT.

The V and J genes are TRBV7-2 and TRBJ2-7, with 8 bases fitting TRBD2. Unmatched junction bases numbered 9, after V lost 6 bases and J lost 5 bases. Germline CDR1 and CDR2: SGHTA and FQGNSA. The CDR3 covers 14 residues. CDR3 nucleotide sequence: TGTGCCAGCAGTTCCAGCGGGGGACTTGACGAGCAGTACTTC. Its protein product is CASSSSGGLDEQYF.

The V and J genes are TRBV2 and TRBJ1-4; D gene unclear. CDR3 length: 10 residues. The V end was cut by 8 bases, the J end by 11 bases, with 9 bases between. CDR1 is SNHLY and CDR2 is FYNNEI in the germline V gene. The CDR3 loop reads CASETRKLFF. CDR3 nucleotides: TGTGCCAGCGAGACACGTAAACTGTTTTTT.

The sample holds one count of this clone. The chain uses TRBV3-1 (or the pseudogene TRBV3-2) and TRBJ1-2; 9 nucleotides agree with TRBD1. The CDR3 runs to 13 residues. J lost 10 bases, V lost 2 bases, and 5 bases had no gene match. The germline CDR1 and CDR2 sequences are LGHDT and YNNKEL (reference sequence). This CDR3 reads CASSQRDREIYTF. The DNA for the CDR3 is TGTGCCAGCAGCCAAAGGGACAGGGAAATCTACACCTTC.

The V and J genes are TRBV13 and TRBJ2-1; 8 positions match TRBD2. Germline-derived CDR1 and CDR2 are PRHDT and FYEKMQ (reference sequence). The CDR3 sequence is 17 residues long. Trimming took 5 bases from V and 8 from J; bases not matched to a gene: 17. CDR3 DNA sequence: TGTGCCAGCAGCCCCCGACCGGGACTAGTACCGGAGGATGAGCAGTTCTTC. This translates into CASSPRPGLVPEDEQFF.

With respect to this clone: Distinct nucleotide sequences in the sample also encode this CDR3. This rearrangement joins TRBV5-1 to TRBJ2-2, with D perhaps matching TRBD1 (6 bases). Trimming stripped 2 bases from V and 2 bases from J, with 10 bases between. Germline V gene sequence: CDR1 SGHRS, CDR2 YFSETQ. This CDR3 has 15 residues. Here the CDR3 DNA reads TGCGCCAGCAGCTTCCCGACAGGAAACACCGGGGAGCTGTTTTTT. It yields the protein CASSFPTGNTGELFF.

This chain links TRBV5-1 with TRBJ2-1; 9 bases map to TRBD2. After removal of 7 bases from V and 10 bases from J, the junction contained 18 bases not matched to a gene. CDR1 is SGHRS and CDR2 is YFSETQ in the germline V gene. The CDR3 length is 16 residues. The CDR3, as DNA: TGCGCCAGCGGGAGGCGGGGTAGCGGGAGCTTGGGCGAGCAGTTCTTC. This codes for CASGRRGSGSLGEQFF.

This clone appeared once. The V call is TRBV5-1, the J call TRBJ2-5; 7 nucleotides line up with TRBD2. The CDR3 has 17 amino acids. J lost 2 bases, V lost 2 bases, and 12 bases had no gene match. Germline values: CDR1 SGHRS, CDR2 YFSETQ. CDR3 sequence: CASSFGGASGQQETQYF. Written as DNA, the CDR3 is TGCGCCAGCAGCTTTGGAGGGGCTAGCGGACAACAAGAGACCCAGTACTTC.

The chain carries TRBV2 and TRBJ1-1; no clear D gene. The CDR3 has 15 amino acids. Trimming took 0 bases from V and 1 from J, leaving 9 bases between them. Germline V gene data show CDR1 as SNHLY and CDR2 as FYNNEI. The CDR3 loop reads CASSEAEMRNTEAFF. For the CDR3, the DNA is TGTGCCAGCAGTGAAGCAGAAATGCGGAACACTGAAGCTTTCTTT.

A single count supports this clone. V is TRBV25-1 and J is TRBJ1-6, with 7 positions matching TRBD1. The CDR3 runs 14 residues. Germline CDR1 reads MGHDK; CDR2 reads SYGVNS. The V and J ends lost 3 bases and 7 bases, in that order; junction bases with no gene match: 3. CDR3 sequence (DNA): TGTGCCAGCAGTGACACAGGGGTGAATTCACCCCTCCACTTT. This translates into CASSDTGVNSPLHF. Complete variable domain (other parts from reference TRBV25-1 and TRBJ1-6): EADIYQTPRYLVIGTGKKITLECSQTMGHDKMYWYQQDPGMELHLIHYSYGVNSTEKGDLSSESTVSRIRTEHFPLTLESARPSHTSQYLCASSDTGVNSPLHFGNGTRLTVT.

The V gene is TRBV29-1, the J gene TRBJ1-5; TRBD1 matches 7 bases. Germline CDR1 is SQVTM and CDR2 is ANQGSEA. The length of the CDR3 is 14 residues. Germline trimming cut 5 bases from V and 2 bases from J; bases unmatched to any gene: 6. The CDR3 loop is CSVRQGGGNQPQHF. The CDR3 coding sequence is TGCAGCGTTCGACAGGGCGGAGGCAATCAGCCCCAGCATTTT.

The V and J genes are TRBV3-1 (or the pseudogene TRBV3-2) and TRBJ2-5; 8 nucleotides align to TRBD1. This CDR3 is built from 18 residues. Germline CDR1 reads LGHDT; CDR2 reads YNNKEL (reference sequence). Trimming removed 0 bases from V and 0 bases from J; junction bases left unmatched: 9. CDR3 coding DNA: TGTGCCAGCAGCCAAGAGGTGACGAGACAGGGGTACCAAGAGACCCAGTACTTC. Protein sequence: CASSQEVTRQGYQETQYF.

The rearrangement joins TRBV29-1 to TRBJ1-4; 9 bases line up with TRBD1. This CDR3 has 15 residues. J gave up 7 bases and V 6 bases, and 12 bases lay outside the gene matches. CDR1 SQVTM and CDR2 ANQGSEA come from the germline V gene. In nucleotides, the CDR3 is TGCAGCGTCAGGGGAACGACAGGGGGGACTGAAAAACTGTTTTTT. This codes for CSVRGTTGGTEKLFF.

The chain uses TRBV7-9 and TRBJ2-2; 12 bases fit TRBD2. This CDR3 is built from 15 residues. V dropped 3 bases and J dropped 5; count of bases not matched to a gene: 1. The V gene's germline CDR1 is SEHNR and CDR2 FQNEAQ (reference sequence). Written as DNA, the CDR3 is TGTGCCAGCAGCTTCGGACTAGCGGGAACCGGGGAGCTGTTTTTT. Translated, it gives CASSFGLAGTGELFF.

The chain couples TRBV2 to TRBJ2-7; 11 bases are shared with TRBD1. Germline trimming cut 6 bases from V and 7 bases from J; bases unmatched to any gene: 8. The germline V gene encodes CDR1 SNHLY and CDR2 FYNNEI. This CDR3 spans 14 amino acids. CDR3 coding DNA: TGTGCCAGCAGGAGGGGACAGGGGGGCTGGGAGCAGTACTTC. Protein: CASRRGQGGWEQYF.

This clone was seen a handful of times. The CDR3 region has the DNA TGTGCCAGCAGTTTACAGGTCCAACAGGGGGCGAAAGATACGCAGTATTTT. It is translated as CASSLQVQQGAKDTQYF. The chain couples TRBV28 to TRBJ2-3; 9 nucleotides line up with TRBD1. Trimming took 2 bases from V and 5 from J; bases not matched to a gene: 11. CDR3 length equals 17 residues. CDR1 MDHEN and CDR2 SYDVKM come from the germline V gene.

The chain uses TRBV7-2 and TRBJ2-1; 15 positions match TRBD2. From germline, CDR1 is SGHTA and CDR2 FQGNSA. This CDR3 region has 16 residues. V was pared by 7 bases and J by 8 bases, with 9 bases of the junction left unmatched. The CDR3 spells CASIKGLAGGFDEQFF. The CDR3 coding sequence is TGTGCCAGCATCAAGGGACTAGCGGGGGGATTCGATGAGCAGTTCTTC. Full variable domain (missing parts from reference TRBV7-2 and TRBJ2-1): GAGVSQSPSNKVTEKGKDVELRCDPISGHTALYWYRQSLGQGLEFLIYFQGNSAPDKSGLPSDRFSAERTGGSVSTLTIQRTQQEDSAVYLCASIKGLAGGFDEQFFGPGTRLTVL.

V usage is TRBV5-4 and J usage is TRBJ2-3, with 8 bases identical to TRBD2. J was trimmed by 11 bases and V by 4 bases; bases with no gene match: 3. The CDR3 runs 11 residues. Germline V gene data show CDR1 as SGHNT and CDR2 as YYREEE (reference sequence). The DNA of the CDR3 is TGTGCCAGCAGCACCGGGGGGGGGCAGTATTTT. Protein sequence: CASSTGGGQYF.

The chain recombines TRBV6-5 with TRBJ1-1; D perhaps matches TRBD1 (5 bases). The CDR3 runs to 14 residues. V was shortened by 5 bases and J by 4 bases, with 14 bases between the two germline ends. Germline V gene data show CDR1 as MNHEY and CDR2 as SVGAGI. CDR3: CASSRQSSGTEAFF. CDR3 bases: TGTGCCAGCAGTCGACAGAGCTCGGGCACTGAAGCTTTCTTT.

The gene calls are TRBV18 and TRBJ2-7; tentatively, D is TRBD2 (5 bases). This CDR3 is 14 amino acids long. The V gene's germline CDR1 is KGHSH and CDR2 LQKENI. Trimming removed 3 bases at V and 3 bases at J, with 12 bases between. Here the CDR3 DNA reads TGTGCCAGCTCACCTATCACGGCGGGCTACGAGCAGTACTTC. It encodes CASSPITAGYEQYF.

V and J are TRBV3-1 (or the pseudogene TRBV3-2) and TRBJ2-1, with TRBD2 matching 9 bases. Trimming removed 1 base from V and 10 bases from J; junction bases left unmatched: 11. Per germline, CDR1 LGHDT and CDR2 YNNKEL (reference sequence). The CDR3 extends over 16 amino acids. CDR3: CASSQAGLAPAVEQFF. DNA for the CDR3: TGTGCCAGCAGCCAAGCGGGACTAGCCCCGGCAGTGGAGCAGTTCTTC.

The CDR3 loop reads CASSELTSGDLSYNEQFF. The CDR3 nucleotides are TGTGCCAGCAGCGAATTAACTAGCGGGGACCTCTCCTACAATGAGCAGTTCTTC. The V gene is TRBV14, the J gene TRBJ2-1; 10 nucleotides align to TRBD2. The V segment lost 5 bases and the J segment 0 bases; nucleotides outside the gene matches: 10. The CDR3 extends over 18 amino acids. CDR1 is SGHDN, CDR2 FVKESK, per germline.

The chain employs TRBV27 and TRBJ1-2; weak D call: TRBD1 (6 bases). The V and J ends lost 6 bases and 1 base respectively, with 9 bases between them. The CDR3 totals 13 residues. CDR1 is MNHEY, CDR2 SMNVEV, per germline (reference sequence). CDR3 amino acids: CASRKDSNYGYTF. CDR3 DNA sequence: TGTGCCAGCAGGAAGGACAGTAACTATGGCTACACCTTC.

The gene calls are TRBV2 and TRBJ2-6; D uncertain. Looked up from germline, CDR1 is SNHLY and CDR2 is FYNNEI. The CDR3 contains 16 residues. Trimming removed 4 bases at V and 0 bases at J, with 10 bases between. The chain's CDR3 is CASSVRHPSGANVLTF. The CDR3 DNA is TGTGCCAGCAGTGTTCGACACCCCTCTGGGGCCAACGTCCTGACTTTC. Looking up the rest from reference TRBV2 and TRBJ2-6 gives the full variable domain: EPEVTQTPSHQVTQMGQEVILRCVPISNHLYFYWYRQILGQKVEFLVSFYNNEISEKSEIFDDQFSVERPDGSNFTLKIRSTKLEDSAMYFCASSVRHPSGANVLTFGAGSRLTVL.